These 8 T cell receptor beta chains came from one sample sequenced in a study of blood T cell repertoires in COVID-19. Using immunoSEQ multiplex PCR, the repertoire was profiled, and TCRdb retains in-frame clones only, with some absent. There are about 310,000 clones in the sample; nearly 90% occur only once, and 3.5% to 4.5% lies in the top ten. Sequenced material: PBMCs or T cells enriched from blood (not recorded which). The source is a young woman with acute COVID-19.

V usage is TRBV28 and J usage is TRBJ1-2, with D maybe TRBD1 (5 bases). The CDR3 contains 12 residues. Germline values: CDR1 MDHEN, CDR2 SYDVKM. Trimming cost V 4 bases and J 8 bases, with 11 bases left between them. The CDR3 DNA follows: TGTGCCAGCAGTTCCCGGGGGGAAGGCTACACCTTC. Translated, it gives CASSSRGEGYTF.

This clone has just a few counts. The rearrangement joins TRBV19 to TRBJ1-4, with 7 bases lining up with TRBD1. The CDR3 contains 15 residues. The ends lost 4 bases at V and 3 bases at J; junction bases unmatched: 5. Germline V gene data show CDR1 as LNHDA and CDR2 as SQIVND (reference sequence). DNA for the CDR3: TGTGCCAGTAGTAAAGGGGGACAGCCTAATGAAAAACTGTTTTTT. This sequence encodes CASSKGGQPNEKLFF.

The CDR3 DNA reads TGCAGCGGGGGAGGAGGAGGCGGCTACACCTTC. Translated: CSGGGGGGYTF. The gene calls are TRBV29-1 and TRBJ1-2; D uncertain. V was shortened by 7 bases and J by 8 bases, with 14 bases between the two germline ends. CDR1 is SQVTM and CDR2 is ANQGSEA in the germline V gene. CDR3 size: 11 residues.

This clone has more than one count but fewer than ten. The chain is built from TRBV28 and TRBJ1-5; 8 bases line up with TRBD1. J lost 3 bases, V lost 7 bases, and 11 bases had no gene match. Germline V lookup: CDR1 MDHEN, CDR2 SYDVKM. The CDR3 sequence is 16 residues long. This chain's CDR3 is CASTPWGTGTNQPQHF. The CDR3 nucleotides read TGTGCCAGCACCCCCTGGGGGACAGGTACCAATCAGCCCCAGCATTTT.

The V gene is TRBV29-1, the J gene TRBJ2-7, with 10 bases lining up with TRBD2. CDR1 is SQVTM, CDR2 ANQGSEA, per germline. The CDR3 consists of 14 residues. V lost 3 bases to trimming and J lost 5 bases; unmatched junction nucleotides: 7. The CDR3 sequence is CSVESSGRLNEQYF. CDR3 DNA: TGCAGCGTTGAGTCTAGCGGGAGATTGAACGAGCAGTACTTC.

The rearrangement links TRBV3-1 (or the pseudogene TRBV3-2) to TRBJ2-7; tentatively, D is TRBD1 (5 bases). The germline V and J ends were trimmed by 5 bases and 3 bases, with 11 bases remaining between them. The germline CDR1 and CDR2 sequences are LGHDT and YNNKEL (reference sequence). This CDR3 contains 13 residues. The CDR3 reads CASSSRQSYEQYF. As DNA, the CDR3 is TGTGCCAGCAGCTCGAGACAGAGCTACGAGCAGTACTTC.

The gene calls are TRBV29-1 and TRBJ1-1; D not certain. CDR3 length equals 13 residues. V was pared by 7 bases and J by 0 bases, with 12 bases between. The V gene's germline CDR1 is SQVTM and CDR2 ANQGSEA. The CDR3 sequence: CSAHKTLNTEAFF. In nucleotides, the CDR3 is TGCAGCGCCCACAAAACACTGAACACTGAAGCTTTCTTT.

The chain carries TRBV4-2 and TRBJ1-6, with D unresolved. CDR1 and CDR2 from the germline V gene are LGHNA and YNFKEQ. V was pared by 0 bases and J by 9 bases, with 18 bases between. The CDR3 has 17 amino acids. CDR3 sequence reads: CASSQDRGSNTRSPLHF. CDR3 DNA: TGTGCCAGCAGCCAAGATCGGGGTTCGAACACTCGTTCACCCCTCCACTTT.